This T cell receptor beta chain was profiled in a study of hypomethylating agent response in myelodysplastic syndrome. Turning to the study itself: Patients received azacitidine (about 70% of the 11) or decitabine (3 of 11). Mean age was approximately 67 +/- 5.9 years; diploid cytogenetics predominated.

Sequenced by immunoSEQ multiplex PCR; TCRdb stores in-frame clones only, minus some. Among 5,000 to 6,000 clones listed, around 90% were seen once. Broader study findings: More novel clonotypes appeared in responders; more contracted clonotypes appeared in non-responders after treatment.

Trimming left V 8 bases short and J 3 bases short, with 11 bases between. The germline CDR1 and CDR2 sequences are LNHDA and SQIVND (reference sequence). This CDR3 spans 13 amino acids. For this clone: Antigen: not known.

The sequenced sample was bone marrow, obtained before or after starting hypomethylating agent treatment for myelodysplastic syndrome (not recorded which). This sequence was found in a human donor with myelodysplastic syndrome. The V and J genes are TRBV19 and TRBJ2-1; perhaps D is TRBD1 or TRBD2 (5 bases each). CDR3 sequence reads: CASGASLYNEQFF. The CDR3 DNA sequence: TGTGCCAGTGGGGCTAGCCTCTACAATGAGCAGTTCTTC.